These 32 T cell receptor beta chains share one sample of origin, sequenced in a study of blood T cell repertoires in COVID-19. The protocol was immunoSEQ multiplex PCR, while the TCRdb copy is restricted to in-frame clones and leaves out a portion. The sample shows about 280,000 clones, approximately 90% of them seen only once. Sequencing was done on a sample of peripheral blood. These receptors came from a young woman with active or convalescent COVID-19.

The gene calls are TRBV4-3 and TRBJ2-3, with D possibly matching TRBD2 (6 bases). The V gene's germline CDR1 is LGHNA and CDR2 YSLEER. V was pared by 4 bases and J by 1 base, with 12 bases between. The CDR3 covers 15 residues. CDR3 nucleotides: TGCGCCAGCAGCCTGTCTGGCGGGGGCACAGATACGCAGTATTTT. Protein: CASSLSGGGTDTQYF.

The chain is built from TRBV12-3 or TRBV12-4 and TRBJ1-2; unclear D gene. The CDR3 spans 13 residues. The ends were cut back, 3 bases at V and 5 bases at J, with 10 bases in the middle. The CDR3 protein is CASSFPHQYGYTF. In DNA form, the CDR3 reads TGTGCCAGCAGTTTCCCGCACCAGTATGGCTACACCTTC.

This chain uses TRBV5-5 with TRBJ1-5; 7 bases agree with TRBD1. The CDR3 is 16 residues long. Per the germline V gene, CDR1 is SGHKS and CDR2 is YYEKEE (reference sequence). The junction had 6 bases not matched to a gene; V was cut back by 3 bases and J by 0 bases. CDR3 residues: CASSWGQFDSNQPQHF. In DNA form, the CDR3 reads TGTGCCAGCAGCTGGGGACAGTTCGATAGCAATCAGCCCCAGCATTTT. Full variable domain (rest looked up from reference TRBV5-5 and TRBJ1-5): DAGVTQSPTHLIKTRGQQVTLRCSPISGHKSVSWYQQVLGQGPQFIFQYYEKEERGRGNFPDRFSARQFPNYSSELNVNALLLGDSALYLCASSWGQFDSNQPQHFGDGTRLSIL.

The CDR3 spells CASSFRDRDYEQYF. Here the CDR3 DNA reads TGCGCCAGCAGCTTCCGGGACAGGGACTACGAGCAGTACTTC. The V and J genes are TRBV5-1 and TRBJ2-7; 9 bases align to TRBD1. V lost 2 bases to trimming and J lost 3 bases; unmatched junction nucleotides: 3. CDR3 size: 14 residues. Germline CDR1 SGHRS, CDR2 YFSETQ.

The chain carries TRBV6-2 or TRBV6-3 and TRBJ1-4, with D possibly being TRBD1 (6 bases). The CDR3 runs to 13 residues. Trimming pared 5 bases from V and 12 bases from J, leaving 16 bases between. Germline values: CDR1 MNHEY, CDR2 SVGEGT. This chain's CDR3 is CASSANRVLELFF. The CDR3 coding sequence is TGTGCCAGCAGTGCGAACAGGGTCCTGGAACTGTTTTTT.

The chain employs TRBV3-1 (or the pseudogene TRBV3-2) and TRBJ1-1; no clear D gene. The germline V gene has CDR1 LGHDT and CDR2 YNNKEL (reference sequence). The CDR3 is 13 residues long. V was trimmed by 2 bases and J by 7 bases, leaving 11 bases between them. The CDR3 loop reads CASSQLSGNEAFF. CDR3 DNA: TGTGCCAGCAGCCAACTGTCAGGCAATGAAGCTTTCTTT.

In its sample, this clone was seen a few times. V usage is TRBV14 and J usage is TRBJ2-7; 10 nucleotides align to TRBD2. The germline CDR1 and CDR2 sequences are SGHDN and FVKESK. The CDR3 consists of 14 residues. Germline trimming cut 6 bases from V and 5 bases from J; bases unmatched to any gene: 7. CDR3 amino acids: CASSKRGGGHEQYF. For the CDR3, the DNA is TGTGCCAGCAGTAAGCGGGGGGGCGGGCACGAGCAGTACTTC.

The rearrangement links TRBV4-3 to TRBJ1-3, with D unresolved. Trimming stripped 1 base from V and 0 bases from J, with 10 bases between. The CDR3 consists of 16 residues. The V gene's germline CDR1 is LGHNA and CDR2 YSLEER. The CDR3 region is CASSQVEGYSGNTIYF. Written as DNA, the CDR3 is TGCGCCAGCAGCCAAGTGGAGGGATACTCTGGAAACACCATATATTTT.

The J gene is TRBJ1-3, the V gene TRBV7-2, with 7 nucleotides matching TRBD1. Germline trimming cut 5 bases from V and 3 bases from J; bases unmatched to any gene: 4. CDR3 length equals 14 residues. Germline CDR1 SGHTA, CDR2 FQGNSA. The CDR3 DNA reads as TGTGCCAGCAGCCCCAGGGGGTTTGGAAACACCATATATTTT. As protein: CASSPRGFGNTIYF.

This clone was observed once. The gene calls are TRBV30 and TRBJ1-1; D remains ambiguous. V lost 5 bases and J 0 bases, leaving 7 bases between the germline ends. The CDR3 contains 12 residues. Germline V gene data show CDR1 as GTSNPN and CDR2 as SVGIG (reference sequence). Here the CDR3 reads CAWGRVNTEAFF. In DNA form, the CDR3 reads TGTGCCTGGGGGAGGGTGAACACTGAAGCTTTCTTT.

This chain links TRBV5-6 with TRBJ2-5; D is unclear. This CDR3 contains 12 residues. Trimming cost V 5 bases and J 2 bases, with 7 bases left between them. Germline assignment: CDR1 SGHDT and CDR2 YYEEEE. The CDR3 sequence is CASSLDQETQYF. The CDR3 bases are TGTGCCAGCAGTCTAGATCAAGAGACCCAGTACTTC.

This CDR3 is CASSDPSSPYRAEAFF. CDR3 DNA sequence: TGTGCCAGCAGTGACCCCTCGTCCCCATATCGCGCTGAAGCTTTCTTT. The rearrangement uses TRBV6-4 and TRBJ1-1; D unresolved. V was shortened by 2 bases and J by 6 bases, with 19 bases between the two germline ends. CDR1 and CDR2 (germline): MRHNA, SNTAGT. This CDR3 spans 16 amino acids.

This chain connects TRBV4-1 to TRBJ2-7; TRBD2 aligns across 10 bases. CDR1 and CDR2 (germline): MGHRA, YSYEKL. The CDR3 totals 19 residues. Trimming cost V 0 bases and J 6 bases; bases outside gene matches: 17. CDR3 coding DNA: TGCGCCAGCAGCCAAGACCCATTCAGGGGAACTAGCGGGGATGGCGAGCAGTACTTC. Translation gives CASSQDPFRGTSGDGEQYF.

The chain employs TRBV6-5 and TRBJ2-4; maybe TRBD2 (6 bases). The V and J ends lost 9 bases and 1 base respectively, with 13 bases between them. The CDR3 is 14 residues long. The germline V gene has CDR1 MNHEY and CDR2 SVGAGI. In DNA, the CDR3 is TGTGCCAGTGGGCGGGGTGGGGCCAAAAACATTCAGTACTTC. It yields the protein CASGRGGAKNIQYF.

This chain joins TRBV19 and TRBJ2-5, with D possibly being TRBD2 (6 bases). The ends were cut back, 4 bases at V and 3 bases at J, with 15 bases in the middle. This CDR3 comprises 15 residues. Germline V lookup: CDR1 LNHDA, CDR2 SQIVND (reference sequence). This CDR3 is CASSNYRGKEETQYF. For the CDR3, the DNA is TGTGCCAGTAGTAATTATCGGGGGAAGGAAGAGACCCAGTACTTC.

The J gene is TRBJ2-3, the V gene TRBV9, with 7 bases matching TRBD2. Germline CDR1 SGDLS, CDR2 YYNGEE. This CDR3 has 16 amino acids. J was trimmed by 2 bases and V by 2 bases; bases with no gene match: 8. The CDR3 loop reads CASSVQVAGLTDTQYF. CDR3 DNA: TGTGCCAGCAGCGTCCAGGTAGCGGGCCTCACAGATACGCAGTATTTT.

This chain links TRBV6-2 or TRBV6-3 with TRBJ2-5; D is perhaps TRBD1 (5 bases). Trimming took off 4 bases at V and 5 bases at J, with 11 bases between the two ends. This CDR3 region has 13 residues. Germline V CDR1 and CDR2: MNHEY, SVGEGT. CDR3 nucleotide sequence: TGTGCCAGCAGTTCAGGGCGGCGGGAGACCCAGTACTTC. Amino acid sequence: CASSSGRRETQYF.

The chain couples TRBV2 to TRBJ2-7; a weak D match, TRBD2 (5 bases). The germline CDR1 and CDR2 sequences are SNHLY and FYNNEI. This CDR3 is 12 amino acids long. Trimming cost V 7 bases and J 2 bases, with 9 bases left between them. DNA of the CDR3: TGTGCCAGCAAGGACTGGACCTACGAGCAGTACTTC. Translation gives CASKDWTYEQYF.

The CDR3: CASSQVQVNTGELFF. CDR3 coding DNA: TGTGCCAGCAGCCAAGTCCAGGTGAACACCGGGGAGCTGTTTTTT. This chain uses TRBV3-1 (or the pseudogene TRBV3-2) with TRBJ2-2; D is uncertain. V was pared by 1 base and J by 1 base, with 7 bases between. The CDR3 length is 15 residues. Germline V gene data show CDR1 as LGHDT and CDR2 as YNNKEL (reference sequence).

The rearrangement uses TRBV19 and TRBJ2-7; TRBD2 is a possible D gene (6 bases). V lost 4 bases to trimming and J lost 3 bases, with 19 bases between them. The CDR3 is made up of 16 amino acids. Germline CDR1 reads LNHDA; CDR2 reads SQIVND (reference sequence). Written as DNA, the CDR3 is TGTGCCAGTAGTAAGCTCGCCGGGGGTTCAGGCTACGAGCAGTACTTC. As protein: CASSKLAGGSGYEQYF.

This clone was seen a handful of times. The chain carries TRBV15 and TRBJ2-1; 10 bases are a match to TRBD1. The CDR3 is 17 amino acids. V lost 2 bases and J lost 8; bases outside the gene matches: 12. Germline lookup yields CDR1 LNHNV and CDR2 YYDKDF (reference sequence). CDR3 protein: CATSRTPGQGLVDEQFF. The DNA of the CDR3 is TGTGCCACCAGCAGAACTCCGGGACAGGGGCTGGTGGATGAGCAGTTCTTC. Supplemented by reference TRBV15 and TRBJ2-1, the full variable domain reads DAMVIQNPRYQVTQFGKPVTLSCSQTLNHNVMYWYQQKSSQAPKLLFHYYDKDFNNEADTPDNFQSRRPNTSFCFLDIRSPGLGDTAMYLCATSRTPGQGLVDEQFFGPGTRLTVL.

This chain links TRBV7-2 with TRBJ2-1; 8 bases are a match to TRBD2. This CDR3 has 15 residues. J was trimmed by 6 bases and V by 4 bases; bases with no gene match: 8. Germline CDR1 and CDR2: SGHTA and FQGNSA. The CDR3 loop is CASSSDSGEVNEQFF. For the CDR3, the DNA is TGTGCCAGCAGCTCCGATAGCGGGGAAGTCAATGAGCAGTTCTTC. Full variable domain (outside the CDR3, taken from reference TRBV7-2 and TRBJ2-1): GAGVSQSPSNKVTEKGKDVELRCDPISGHTALYWYRQSLGQGLEFLIYFQGNSAPDKSGLPSDRFSAERTGGSVSTLTIQRTQQEDSAVYLCASSSDSGEVNEQFFGPGTRLTVL.

This clone appeared a single time. This chain joins TRBV24-1 and TRBJ2-5, with 10 positions matching TRBD2. This CDR3 region has 16 residues. The V and J ends lost 3 bases and 2 bases, in that order; junction bases with no gene match: 5. Per the germline V gene, CDR1 is KGHDR and CDR2 is SFDVKD. CDR3 in amino acids: CATSDRRTSGQETQYF. CDR3 in DNA: TGTGCCACCAGTGATCGTCGGACTAGCGGACAAGAGACCCAGTACTTC.

The chain uses TRBV6-4 and TRBJ2-1; D uncertain. Trimming removed 6 bases at V and 8 bases at J, with 14 bases between. The germline gives CDR1 MRHNA, CDR2 SNTAGT. The CDR3 runs 13 residues. Written as DNA, the CDR3 is TGTGCCAGCAGCGAGAGTGAATCGCATGAGCAGTTCTTC. Its translation: CASSESESHEQFF.

The chain employs TRBV15 and TRBJ1-6, with 9 bases matching TRBD1. Germline V gene sequence: CDR1 LNHNV, CDR2 YYDKDF (reference sequence). The CDR3 extends over 14 amino acids. V shed 4 bases, J shed 9 bases, and the junction held 4 bases outside the gene matches. CDR3 region: CATSMDRGSSPLHF. The CDR3 DNA follows: TGTGCCACCAGCATGGACAGGGGAAGTTCACCCCTCCACTTT.

The V call is TRBV6-5, the J call TRBJ1-2; unclear D gene. The CDR3 has 12 residues. CDR1 is MNHEY and CDR2 is SVGAGI in the germline V gene. Between the trimmed V and J ends, which lost 8 bases and 7 bases, there was a span of 14 bases. CDR3 region: CASGQRSGGYTF. CDR3 bases: TGTGCCAGCGGGCAGAGGAGCGGTGGCTACACCTTC.

The V call is TRBV4-3, the J call TRBJ1-2; tentative D call: TRBD1 (6 bases). Trimming stripped 0 bases from V and 3 bases from J, with 14 bases between. This CDR3 comprises 16 residues. Germline CDR1 is LGHNA and CDR2 is YSLEER. In DNA form, the CDR3 reads TGCGCCAGCAGCCAAGATATCGGGGGGCGGGACTATGGCTACACCTTC. Protein sequence: CASSQDIGGRDYGYTF.

J is TRBJ2-2 and V is TRBV7-9; possibly TRBD2 for D (5 bases). The CDR3 is 15 residues long. Trimming took off 5 bases at V and 6 bases at J, with 16 bases between the two ends. CDR1 and CDR2 (germline): SEHNR, FQNEAQ (reference sequence). CDR3: CASSPAGRSAGELFF. As DNA, the CDR3 is TGTGCCAGCAGCCCTGCGGGTCGATCTGCCGGGGAGCTGTTTTTT.

The chain links TRBV6-6 to TRBJ2-7; 7 bases map to TRBD1. The CDR3 runs 13 residues. The germline V gene encodes CDR1 MNHNY and CDR2 SVGAGI (reference sequence). The J segment lost 2 bases and the V segment lost 6 bases, leaving 4 bases of the junction unmatched. The DNA of the CDR3 is TGTGCCAGCAGCAGGGACAGCACCTACGAGCAGTACTTC. As protein: CASSRDSTYEQYF.

The chain links TRBV6-5 to TRBJ2-1, with 7 bases fitting TRBD2. Germline CDR1 and CDR2: MNHEY and SVGAGI. Losses at the gene ends were 6 bases for V and 4 bases for J; bases not matched to a gene: 9. This CDR3 region has 15 residues. CDR3 residues: CASSEGSGDYNEQFF. As DNA, the CDR3 is TGTGCCAGCAGCGAGGGGAGCGGGGATTACAATGAGCAGTTCTTC.

The chain employs TRBV18 and TRBJ2-2, with a possible D match to TRBD2 (6 bases). This CDR3 is built from 13 residues. The germline V gene has CDR1 KGHSH and CDR2 LQKENI. V shed 1 base and J shed 9 bases, with 9 bases lying between them. CDR3 sequence reads: CASSPQGGRELFF. The CDR3 DNA is TGTGCCAGCTCACCACAGGGAGGAAGGGAGCTGTTTTTT. The full variable domain, its missing parts supplied by reference TRBV18 and TRBJ2-2, is NAGVMQNPRHLVRRRGQEARLRCSPMKGHSHVYWYRQLPEEGLKFMVYLQKENIIDESGMPKERFSAEFPKEGPSILRIQQVVRGDSAAYFCASSPQGGRELFFGEGSRLTVL.

The chain is built from TRBV21-1 and TRBJ2-7; no check of the table's D call, TRBD1, against the DNA was made. TRBV21-1 is annotated as a pseudogene. CDR3 size: 18 residues. Here the CDR3 DNA reads TGTGCCAGCACTAACAGGGACAGGCCGTACACTAGCTCCTACGAGCAGTACTTC. It encodes CASTNRDRPYTSSYEQYF.